These 32 T cell receptor beta chains originate from one sample sequenced in a study of blood T cell repertoires in COVID-19. Repertoires were generated with immunoSEQ multiplex PCR, while TCRdb's copy carries only in-frame clones and drops some. This repertoire shows some 130,000 clones, roughly 80% found once; its top ten account for under 2.5%. The sequenced sample was peripheral blood. The origin of the receptors is a man between 65 and 85 years old with acute or convalescent COVID-19.

This chain links TRBV25-1 with TRBJ1-5; weak D call: TRBD1 (6 bases). Germline-derived CDR1 and CDR2 are MGHDK and SYGVNS. V lost 9 bases, J lost 1 base, and 13 bases lay in between. The CDR3 runs 14 residues. The CDR3 nucleotides read TGTGCCAGTCAGGGGCCTCTGAGCAATCAGCCCCAGCATTTT. It translates to CASQGPLSNQPQHF.

The genes are TRBV21-1 and TRBJ2-1; the DNA was not compared with TRBD2, the D call given in the table. TRBV21-1 is a pseudogene. The CDR3 is made up of 18 amino acids. The CDR3 region has the DNA TGTGCCAGCAGCAAAGCTAGCGGGGGGGCAAGCTCCTACAATGAGCAGTTCTTC. It yields the protein CASSKASGGASSYNEQFF.

The J gene is TRBJ2-7, the V gene TRBV27, with D perhaps matching TRBD1 (5 bases). This CDR3 is built from 14 residues. Germline V gene sequence: CDR1 MNHEY, CDR2 SMNVEV (reference sequence). The V end lost 4 bases, the J end lost 2 bases, and 12 bases lay between the germline ends. CDR3 bases: TGTGCCAGCAGTTACCGACAGATCGCCTACGAGCAGTACTTC. It encodes CASSYRQIAYEQYF.

In its sample, this clone was seen once. The rearrangement joins TRBV19 to TRBJ2-7, with D possibly TRBD1 on 6 matching bases. Trimming cost V 6 bases and J 7 bases, with 13 bases left between them. Germline V lookup: CDR1 LNHDA, CDR2 SQIVND (reference sequence). The CDR3 covers 12 residues. In nucleotides, the CDR3 is TGTGCCAGTAGGTCAACAGGGCGGGAGCAGTACTTC. Translating it yields CASRSTGREQYF.

The genes are TRBV21-1 and TRBJ1-1. TRBV21-1 is marked as a pseudogene. The CDR3 contains 18 residues. The CDR3 bases are TGTGCCAGCAGCAAAGCAGGTTTCGGGAGGTACAGACACACTGAAGCTTTCTTT. It is translated as CASSKAGFGRYRHTEAFF.

This clone was found a few times. The rearrangement links TRBV21-1 to TRBJ2-1; the table's D call TRBD1 went unverified against the DNA. TRBV21-1 has pseudogene status. CDR3 length equals 14 residues. In DNA, the CDR3 is TGTGCCAGCAACCCGGTTCGGACAAACAATGAGCAGTTCTTC. This sequence encodes CASNPVRTNNEQFF.

The chain couples TRBV11-2 to TRBJ1-1; D gene uncertain. The CDR3 spans 13 residues. Per germline, CDR1 SGHAT and CDR2 FQNNGV. V was trimmed by 4 bases and J by 5 bases, leaving 11 bases between them. The chain's CDR3 is CASSSGPGTEAFF. CDR3 DNA: TGTGCCAGCAGCTCCGGACCGGGGACTGAAGCTTTCTTT.

This clone has more than one count but fewer than ten. This chain uses TRBV9 with TRBJ2-3, with a weak D call TRBD1 (5 bases). The CDR3 sequence is 15 residues long. The germline V and J ends were trimmed by 0 bases and 3 bases, with 11 bases remaining between them. Germline CDR1 SGDLS, CDR2 YYNGEE. The CDR3 reads CASSVGSGLTDTQYF. The DNA for the CDR3 is TGTGCCAGCAGCGTAGGGTCAGGGCTAACAGATACGCAGTATTTT. The complete variable domain, with remaining parts taken from reference TRBV9 and TRBJ2-3, reads DSGVTQTPKHLITATGQRVTLRCSPRSGDLSVYWYQQSLDQGLQFLIQYYNGEERAKGNILERFSAQQFPDLHSELNLSSLELGDSALYFCASSVGSGLTDTQYFGPGTRLTVL.

CDR3: CASSLHQGYGYTF. CDR3 coding DNA: TGTGCCAGCAGTTTACATCAGGGATATGGCTACACCTTC. This chain joins TRBV27 and TRBJ1-2, with D perhaps matching TRBD1 (5 bases). Germline CDR1 MNHEY, CDR2 SMNVEV (reference sequence). This CDR3 comprises 13 residues. Trimming shortened V by 2 bases and J by 5 bases, and 9 bases separated the two germline ends.

The CDR3 DNA reads as TGCGCCAGCAGCTTGGGGGGAGGGGATGAGCAGTTCTTC. Amino acids: CASSLGGGDEQFF. V gene TRBV5-1 combines with J gene TRBJ2-1; 7 nucleotides agree with TRBD2. In germline, CDR1 is SGHRS, CDR2 YFSETQ. The V segment lost 0 bases and the J segment 8 bases; nucleotides outside the gene matches: 2. CDR3 length equals 13 residues.

CDR3 DNA sequence: TGCGCCAGCAGTCTGGGGGCGCGGATAAGCAATCAGCCCCAGCATTTT. It codes for CASSLGARISNQPQHF. V and J are TRBV10-2 and TRBJ1-5, with D perhaps TRBD1 (6 bases). The V gene's germline CDR1 is WSHSY and CDR2 SAAADI. Trimming took 5 bases from V and 1 from J, leaving 15 bases between them. The CDR3 loop spans 16 amino acids.

This clone has only one observation. The chain combines TRBV10-1 with TRBJ1-1, with a possible D match to TRBD1 (6 bases). This CDR3 is 14 amino acids long. The germline CDR1 and CDR2 sequences are WNHNN and SYGVQD (reference sequence). V lost 2 bases and J 0 bases, leaving 7 bases between the germline ends. The CDR3 sequence is CASSEGTMNTEAFF. For the CDR3, the DNA is TGCGCCAGCAGTGAGGGGACAATGAACACTGAAGCTTTCTTT.

This clone was detected only once. The chain couples TRBV15 to TRBJ1-1; 10 nucleotides align to TRBD1. CDR3 length: 15 amino acids. CDR1 and CDR2 (germline): LNHNV, YYDKDF (reference sequence). V shed 1 base and J 6 bases; nucleotides not matched to a gene: 5. CDR3 sequence: CATSRGGQGTSEAFF. The CDR3 DNA is TGTGCCACCAGCAGAGGGGGACAGGGGACCTCTGAAGCTTTCTTT.

In its sample, this clone was seen many times. V usage is TRBV27 and J usage is TRBJ2-2, with a tentative D call TRBD2 (6 bases). Trimming cost V 2 bases and J 6 bases, with 7 bases left between them. Per the germline V gene, CDR1 is MNHEY and CDR2 is SMNVEV (reference sequence). CDR3 size: 13 residues. The DNA for the CDR3 is TGTGCCAGCAGTTTAAGCGGGTCCGGGGAGCTGTTTTTT. As protein: CASSLSGSGELFF.

J is TRBJ1-5 and V is TRBV19, with TRBD1 identical over 7 bases. Germline-derived CDR1 and CDR2 are LNHDA and SQIVND (reference sequence). V lost 5 bases, J lost 9 bases, and 7 bases stayed unmatched. This CDR3 contains 13 residues. The CDR3: CASSGDRGSPQHF. In DNA form, the CDR3 reads TGTGCCAGTAGTGGGGACAGAGGCTCGCCCCAGCATTTT.

V gene TRBV19 combines with J gene TRBJ2-1, with 11 bases matching TRBD1. The CDR3 covers 19 residues. V shed 7 bases, J shed 0 bases, and the junction held 14 bases outside the gene matches. From germline, CDR1 is LNHDA and CDR2 SQIVND (reference sequence). DNA of the CDR3: TGTGCCAGTAATGCTAGGACAGGGGGCGCGAGGAGCTCCTACAATGAGCAGTTCTTC. This sequence encodes CASNARTGGARSSYNEQFF. Full variable domain (missing parts from reference TRBV19 and TRBJ2-1): DGGITQSPKYLFRKEGQNVTLSCEQNLNHDAMYWYRQDPGQGLRLIYYSQIVNDFQKGDIAEGYSVSREKKESFPLTVTSAQKNPTAFYLCASNARTGGARSSYNEQFFGPGTRLTVL.

CDR3 nucleotide sequence: TGTGCCAGCAGCTTAAGGTCTGGCAGGGGTAATTTGGATACGCAGTATTTT. This encodes CASSLRSGRGNLDTQYF. This sequence joins TRBV7-3 and TRBJ2-3; D may be TRBD1 (6 bases). V was pared by 1 base and J by 6 bases, with 20 bases between. There are 17 residues in the CDR3. Germline V gene sequence: CDR1 SGHTA, CDR2 FQGTGA.

The chain employs TRBV3-1 (or the pseudogene TRBV3-2) and TRBJ1-3, with 7 nucleotides matching TRBD1. The length of the CDR3 is 13 residues. Germline CDR1 and CDR2: LGHDT and YNNKEL (reference sequence). J gave up 0 bases and V 11 bases, and 4 bases lay outside the gene matches. CDR3 residues: CAVGQSSGNTIYF. The CDR3 DNA is TGTGCCGTGGGACAGAGCTCTGGAAACACCATATATTTT.

Remarks on this clone: Compared with germline, one end of the junction differs, possibly owing to a read error. The genes are TRBV7-7 and TRBJ2-5; 10 nucleotides align to TRBD2. Germline V lookup: CDR1 SSHAT, CDR2 FNYEAQ (reference sequence). There are 15 residues in the CDR3. CDR3 nucleotides: TGTGCTAGCAGCTTGTTAGCGGGGGGCCAGGAGACCCAGTACTTC. Translating gives CASSLLAGGQETQYF. The variable domain in full, with the rest retrieved from reference TRBV7-7 and TRBJ2-5, is GAGVSQSPRYKVTKRGQDVTLRCDPISSHATLYWYQQALGQGPEFLTYFNYEAQPDKSGLPSDRFSAERPEGSISTLTIQRTEQRDSAMYRCASSLLAGGQETQYFGPGTRLLVL.

V gene TRBV19 combines with J gene TRBJ2-2, with 8 positions matching TRBD1. This CDR3 region has 15 residues. CDR1 is LNHDA, CDR2 SQIVND, per germline (reference sequence). With V trimmed by 7 bases and J by 3 bases, 7 bases remained unmatched. CDR3 bases: TGTGCCAGTACCCCAGGACAGGGTTACACCGGGGAGCTGTTTTTT. This sequence encodes CASTPGQGYTGELFF.

As DNA, the CDR3 is TGTGCCAGCAGTGACACAGGGCGCGGCTATGGCTACACCTTC. Translating gives CASSDTGRGYGYTF. The J gene is TRBJ1-2, the V gene TRBV6-4, with a possible D match to TRBD1 (6 bases). The germline gives CDR1 MRHNA, CDR2 SNTAGT. The CDR3 covers 14 residues. V lost 2 bases and J 4 bases, leaving 11 bases between the germline ends.

This clone was recorded a few times. The chain uses TRBV30 and TRBJ1-4; D is unresolved. CDR1 is GTSNPN, CDR2 SVGIG, per germline (reference sequence). The length of the CDR3 is 13 residues. Trimming removed 1 base from V and 5 bases from J, with 8 bases in between. The CDR3 nucleotides are TGTGCCTGGAGTGGGAGCCTAAATGAAAAACTGTTTTTT. Protein: CAWSGSLNEKLFF.

In nucleotides, the CDR3 is TGTGCCAGCAGCTTGGAACAGGTGGTGCGCTCGAACTATGGCTACACCTTC. Amino acid sequence: CASSLEQVVRSNYGYTF. The rearrangement links TRBV5-5 to TRBJ1-2; D is possibly TRBD1 (5 bases). Per germline, CDR1 SGHKS and CDR2 YYEKEE (reference sequence). The CDR3 totals 17 residues. Trimming left V 0 bases short and J 2 bases short, with 17 bases between. Full variable domain (rest looked up from reference TRBV5-5 and TRBJ1-2): DAGVTQSPTHLIKTRGQQVTLRCSPISGHKSVSWYQQVLGQGPQFIFQYYEKEERGRGNFPDRFSARQFPNYSSELNVNALLLGDSALYLCASSLEQVVRSNYGYTFGSGTRLTVV.

The chain combines TRBV27 with TRBJ1-2; D not resolved. The CDR3 is 14 residues long. V lost 8 bases and J lost 1, with 14 bases in between. CDR1 and CDR2 from the germline V gene are MNHEY and SMNVEV (reference sequence). CDR3 coding DNA: TGTGCCAGCCGTCCGGCGGGGAGTAACTATGGCTACACCTTC. Translated: CASRPAGSNYGYTF.

The V gene is TRBV7-9, the J gene TRBJ2-3; no reliable D call. The length of the CDR3 is 15 residues. The germline CDR1 and CDR2 sequences are SEHNR and FQNEAQ (reference sequence). Deletions cut 1 base from V and 7 bases from J, with 15 bases between. CDR3 protein: CASSLVAMPSYTQYF. The CDR3 region has the DNA TGTGCCAGCAGCTTAGTGGCCATGCCCTCTTATACGCAGTATTTT.

This clone was observed a single time. In nucleotides, the CDR3 is TGTGCCAGCAGCCCCTCGGGGGACAGGGACTTATCTTTTTCCTACGAGCAGTACTTC. It encodes CASSPSGDRDLSFSYEQYF. This rearrangement joins TRBV13 to TRBJ2-7, with 9 bases that match TRBD1. V was clipped by 5 bases and J by 1 base; unmatched bases: 18. Per germline, CDR1 PRHDT and CDR2 FYEKMQ (reference sequence). The CDR3 has 19 residues.

The CDR3 protein is CASSLSGTGTFYTF. As DNA, the CDR3 is TGCGCCAGCAGCTTAAGCGGGACAGGTACTTTCTACACCTTC. This chain joins TRBV5-1 and TRBJ1-2; 8 positions match TRBD1. Trimming at V came to 2 bases and at J to 10 bases, leaving 10 bases not matched to a gene. CDR3 length equals 14 residues. The germline V gene encodes CDR1 SGHRS and CDR2 YFSETQ. The full variable domain, its missing parts supplied by reference TRBV5-1 and TRBJ1-2, is KAGVTQTPRYLIKTRGQQVTLSCSPISGHRSVSWYQQTPGQGLQFLFEYFSETQRNKGNFPGRFSGRQFSNSRSEMNVSTLELGDSALYLCASSLSGTGTFYTFGSGTRLTVV.

This clone turned up a few times. The chain recombines TRBV1 with TRBJ2-2; the DNA was not compared with TRBD1, the D call given in the table. TRBV1 is flagged as a pseudogene. The CDR3 covers 18 residues. The CDR3 loop reads CTSSQTSGRTPWTGELFF. The CDR3 DNA sequence: TGCACCAGCAGCCAAACCTCGGGCCGGACACCATGGACCGGGGAGCTGTTTTTT.

The chain joins TRBV18 to TRBJ1-3; D is unresolved. Per germline, CDR1 KGHSH and CDR2 LQKENI. V was clipped by 3 bases and J by 0 bases, with 12 bases between them. The CDR3 spans 16 residues. CDR3 bases: TGTGCCAGCTCACCCCCGTCCGGGATCTCTGGAAACACCATATATTTT. Protein sequence: CASSPPSGISGNTIYF.

This chain uses TRBV5-5 with TRBJ1-3; D gene unclear. Per the germline V gene, CDR1 is SGHKS and CDR2 is YYEKEE (reference sequence). This CDR3 comprises 12 residues. Trimming took off 4 bases at V and 4 bases at J, with 6 bases between the two ends. The CDR3 protein is CASSQEGNTIYF. The CDR3 DNA reads TGTGCCAGCAGCCAAGAGGGAAACACCATATATTTT.

The rearrangement uses TRBV28 and TRBJ1-2, with TRBD1 matching 8 bases. The CDR3 length is 14 residues. The V gene's germline CDR1 is MDHEN and CDR2 SYDVKM. J lost 4 bases, V lost 6 bases, and 7 bases had no gene match. The CDR3 sequence is CASSIPDRAYGYTF. The CDR3 nucleotides are TGTGCCAGCAGCATCCCGGACAGGGCCTATGGCTACACCTTC.

V gene TRBV7-8 combines with J gene TRBJ1-2; D perhaps matches TRBD1 (5 bases). Germline CDR1 reads SGHVS; CDR2 reads FQNEAQ. The CDR3 has 17 amino acids. V lost 0 bases, J lost 2 bases, and 16 bases lay in between. For the CDR3, the DNA is TGTGCCAGCAGCTTAGCGTTTAAGGGGCCAAAGAACTATGGCTACACCTTC. It yields the protein CASSLAFKGPKNYGYTF.